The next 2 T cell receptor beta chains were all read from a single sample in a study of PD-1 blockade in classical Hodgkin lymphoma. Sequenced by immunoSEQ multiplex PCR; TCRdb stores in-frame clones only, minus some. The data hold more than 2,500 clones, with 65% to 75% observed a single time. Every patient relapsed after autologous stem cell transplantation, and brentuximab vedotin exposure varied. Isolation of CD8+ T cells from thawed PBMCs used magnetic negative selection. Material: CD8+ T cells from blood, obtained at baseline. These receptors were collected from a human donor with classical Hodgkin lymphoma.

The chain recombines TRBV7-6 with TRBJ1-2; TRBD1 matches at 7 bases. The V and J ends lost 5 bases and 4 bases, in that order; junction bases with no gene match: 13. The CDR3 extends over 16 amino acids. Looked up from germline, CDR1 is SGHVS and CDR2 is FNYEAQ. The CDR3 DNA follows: TGTGCCAGCAGCCCAGCCCGGGACAGCCCCCTCTATGGCTACACCTTC. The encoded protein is CASSPARDSPLYGYTF.

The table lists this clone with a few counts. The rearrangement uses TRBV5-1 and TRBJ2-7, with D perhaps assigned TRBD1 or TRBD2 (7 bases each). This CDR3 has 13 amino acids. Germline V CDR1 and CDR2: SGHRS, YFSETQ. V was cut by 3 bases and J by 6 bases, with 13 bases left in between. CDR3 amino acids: CASSSTGEGEQYF. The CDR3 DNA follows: TGCGCCAGCAGCTCCACAGGGGAGGGCGAGCAGTACTTC.